Listed here are 9 T cell receptor beta chains from one sample, sequenced in a study of sequential checkpoint blockade in melanoma. The treatment: randomized to nivolumab then ipilimumab (arm A) or the reverse (arm B). Method: immunoSEQ multiplex PCR; TCRdb's copy keeps in-frame clones and lacks some. In the table there are around 5,000 clones, roughly 24% of which are singletons. Material: tumor tissue (inferred from file names), obtained from a patient given nivolumab and ipilimumab in sequence. The receptors come from a human donor with melanoma.

V and J are TRBV4-1 and TRBJ2-6; D gene unclear. The germline gives CDR1 MGHRA, CDR2 YSYEKL. Trimming shortened V by 0 bases and J by 3 bases, and 6 bases separated the two germline ends. The CDR3 covers 15 residues. In nucleotides, the CDR3 is TGCGCCAGCAGCCAAGAAGGGTTTGGGGCCAACGTCCTGACTTTC. This encodes CASSQEGFGANVLTF.

V usage is TRBV30 and J usage is TRBJ2-1; D is unclear. The CDR3 totals 13 residues. V was trimmed by 5 bases and J by 4 bases, leaving 12 bases between them. Germline V lookup: CDR1 GTSNPN, CDR2 SVGIG (reference sequence). The CDR3 is CAWAANTYNEQFF. In DNA form, the CDR3 reads TGTGCCTGGGCCGCGAACACTTACAATGAGCAGTTCTTC.

This clone was recorded at least ten times. The gene calls are TRBV11-3 and TRBJ2-2; 8 bases match TRBD1. The V and J ends lost 5 bases and 5 bases, in that order; junction bases with no gene match: 7. Germline V lookup: CDR1 SGHNT, CDR2 YENEEA. The CDR3 spans 15 residues. The CDR3 protein is CASSPGQGATGELFF. CDR3 nucleotides: TGTGCCAGCAGCCCCGGACAGGGTGCGACCGGGGAGCTGTTTTTT.

This clone was seen more than once but under ten times. This chain connects TRBV6-8 to TRBJ2-7, with TRBD1 matching 8 bases. V lost 4 bases, J lost 6 bases, and 5 bases stayed unmatched. The CDR3 contains 13 residues. Germline V gene lookup returns CDR1 MNHGY and CDR2 SAAAGT. The CDR3 DNA reads as TGTGCCAGCAGTTCGCAGGGGGCAGGCGAGCAGTACTTC. It codes for CASSSQGAGEQYF.

This clone was seen many times. This chain uses TRBV11-3 with TRBJ2-3; TRBD1 matches at 10 bases. This CDR3 has 17 amino acids. V dropped 5 bases and J dropped 2; count of bases not matched to a gene: 10. CDR1 and CDR2 from the germline V gene are SGHNT and YENEEA. CDR3 coding DNA: TGTGCCAGCAGCCCACCCTTCGGACAGGGGGACACAGATACGCAGTATTTT. Translating it yields CASSPPFGQGDTDTQYF.

Only a few counts were recorded for this clone. The J gene is TRBJ1-3, the V gene TRBV30, with D perhaps matching TRBD1 (6 bases). Germline CDR1 reads GTSNPN; CDR2 reads SVGIG (reference sequence). The CDR3 length is 13 residues. V was pared by 3 bases and J by 0 bases, with 6 bases between. For the CDR3, the DNA is TGTGCCTGGAGCAGGGGCTCTGGAAACACCATATATTTT. As protein: CAWSRGSGNTIYF.

The V call is TRBV28, the J call TRBJ1-5, with D perhaps TRBD1 (5 bases). The germline gives CDR1 MDHEN, CDR2 SYDVKM. Trimming removed 8 bases at V and 3 bases at J, with 17 bases between. The length of the CDR3 is 15 residues. This CDR3 is CASLAGTLDNQPQHF. CDR3 coding DNA: TGTGCCAGCCTAGCCGGGACCCTAGACAATCAGCCCCAGCATTTT.

This chain connects TRBV11-3 to TRBJ2-3; TRBD2 aligns across 7 bases. The CDR3 sequence is 16 residues long. V lost 5 bases, J lost 3 bases, and 11 bases stayed unmatched. Germline loops: CDR1 SGHNT, CDR2 YENEEA. The CDR3 sequence: CASSRSGAGGTDTQYF. Here the CDR3 DNA reads TGTGCCAGCAGCCGAAGCGGGGCAGGAGGAACAGATACGCAGTATTTT. The variable domain in full, completed from reference TRBV11-3 and TRBJ2-3, reads EAGVVQSPRYKIIEKKQPVAFWCNPISGHNTLYWYLQNLGQGPELLIRYENEEAVDDSQLPKDRFSAERLKGVDSTLKIQPAELGDSAVYLCASSRSGAGGTDTQYFGPGTRLTVL.

DNA for the CDR3: TGTGCCAGCAGAAGGACAGGGAGGAATCAGCCCCAGCATTTT. This gives the protein CASRRTGRNQPQHF. The genes are TRBV6-8 and TRBJ1-5; 8 bases map to TRBD1. The CDR3 sequence is 14 residues long. Germline values: CDR1 MNHGY, CDR2 SAAAGT. Trimming at V came to 6 bases and at J to 4 bases, leaving 5 bases not matched to a gene.